Sequencing of this T cell receptor (beta chain) was carried out in a study of blood T cell repertoires in COVID-19 (dated by TCRdb to the early 2020s). Background for the entire study: Samples covering the acute and convalescent phases of COVID-19 were provided by collaborators in the United States, Italy and Spain. The repertoires were released in a freely available public database meant as a resource for research on the immune response to SARS-CoV-2. Where HLA class I and class II types were available, the types were taken from metadata supplied by the sample provider, not from assay-based typing. Subjects who had been exposed to COVID-19, were actively infected with it, or had recovered from it provided the deeply sampled blood TCRbeta repertoires that made up the dataset. The sample metadata nearly always contained a de-identified subject ID, COVID-19 status, age in years and sex. Samples came from the ongoing ImmuneRACE study (first 160 participants) plus 1,254 subjects from 6 global collaborators. The material from the prospective study consisted of cDNA or gDNA derived from T cells, B-cell-depleted T cells, or PBMCs. Results and caveats for the whole study, not just this receptor: The amount of clinical and demographic metadata varied by source and participant and was provided uncurated.

Participants in the prospective study were enrolled through a virtual design, were aged about 18 to 90 years, and lived in roughly 26 United States geographic areas. In the prospective study, participants were assigned to cohorts based on the clinical history participants reported in a screening survey and a study questionnaire. In the prospective study, mobile phlebotomists collected whole blood, serum and a nasopharyngeal or oropharyngeal swab from each participant. Participants in the prospective study had the option to provide additional blood draws and questionnaires over a roughly 2-month period. Prospective study blood samples were shipped either frozen or at room temperature before DNA extraction. Inclusive of the bounding cysteine and phenylalanine, the CDR3 is 15 residues long. The CDR3 DNA has 45 bases and is translated from base 1. From the germline V gene (reference sequence), CDR1 is DFQATT and CDR2 is SNEGSKA. Germline trimming amounts to 3 bases on V and 5 bases on J, with 7 as the count of junction bases outside the gene matches.

On this clone: Its antigen is not yet known. No qualities accompany the bases; no much larger clone lies one base away.

The immunoSEQ Assay, a bias-controlled multiplex PCR, was used to amplify TCRbeta CDR3 regions from genomic DNA. In the paper's pipeline: Within the assay, amplification of reference gene primers was used to estimate how many nucleated cells each sample contained. Sequence reads were collapsed and filtered to measure the absolute abundance of every unique TCRbeta CDR3 rearrangement. For each sample, productive Simpson clonality was calculated by taking the square root of Simpson's diversity index across productive rearrangements. TCRdb obtained this table from immuneACCESS and retained in-frame rearrangements with V and J assigned. These tables miss some clones; where compared with another copy, unresolved V genes account for less than half of the shortfall, and the remainder is unexplained. The V and J calls and the clone size are those of that table, but D and trimming were determined from the DNA. The sample has 150,000 or so clones on record, more than 75% of them singletons. Roughly 1.2% of the sample rests with the top ten.

Recombination connected TRBV20-1 to TRBJ1-6, with 7 bases in between that match TRBD1. The sequence came from a human donor with acute COVID-19. The donor label of this sample is uncertain. Sequencing was carried out using PBMCs or T cells enriched from blood (not recorded which). Read as DNA, the sequence is TGCAGTGCTAGTACCAGGGGGTACGATAATTCACCCCTCCACTTT. The resulting protein is CSASTRGYDNSPLHF.